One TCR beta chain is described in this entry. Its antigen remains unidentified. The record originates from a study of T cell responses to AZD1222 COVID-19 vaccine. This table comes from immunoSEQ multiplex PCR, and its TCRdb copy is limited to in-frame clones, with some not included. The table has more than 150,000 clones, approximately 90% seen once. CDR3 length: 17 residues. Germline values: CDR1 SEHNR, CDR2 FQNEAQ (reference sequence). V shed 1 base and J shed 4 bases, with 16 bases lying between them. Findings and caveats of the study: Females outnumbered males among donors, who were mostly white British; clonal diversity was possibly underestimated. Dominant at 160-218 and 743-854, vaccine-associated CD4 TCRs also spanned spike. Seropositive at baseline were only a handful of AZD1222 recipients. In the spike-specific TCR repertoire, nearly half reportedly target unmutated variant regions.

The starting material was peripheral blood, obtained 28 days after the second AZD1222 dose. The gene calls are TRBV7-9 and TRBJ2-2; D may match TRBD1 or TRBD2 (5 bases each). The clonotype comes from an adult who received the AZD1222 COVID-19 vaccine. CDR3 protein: CASSLEGTRTPTGELFF. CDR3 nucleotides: TGTGCCAGCAGCTTAGAAGGGACGAGGACCCCCACCGGGGAGCTGTTTTTT.